The 25 T cell receptor beta chains reported below all come from one sample, sequenced in a study of CD8 T cells in ankylosing spondylitis. TCRdb re-analysed the 5' RACE reads in MiXCR, keeping a single row per CDR3 protein. The sample lists 150,000 to 250,000 distinct CDR3 sequences, roughly 12% occurring once. Sequenced sample: blood, either unsorted or a sorted T cell fraction (not recorded which). The receptors derive from a male donor with ankylosing spondylitis or in good health (not recorded which).

The rearrangement links TRBV11-2 to TRBJ2-5; D possibly corresponds to TRBD2 (5 bases). The ends were cut back, 0 bases at V and 3 bases at J, with 26 bases in the middle. The CDR3 consists of 20 residues. Germline CDR1 reads SGHAT; CDR2 reads FQNNGV. DNA of the CDR3: TGTGCCAGCAGCTTAGACCCACCATTAGCGCAGCCCCTACGGGAAGAGACCCAGTACTTC. Protein: CASSLDPPLAQPLREETQYF.

This clonotype was found a few times. The chain carries TRBV7-9 and TRBJ1-2; tentative D call: TRBD1 (6 bases). V gave up 1 base and J gave up 8 bases, with 8 bases separating them. CDR3 size: 12 residues. Germline lookup yields CDR1 SEHNR and CDR2 FQNEAQ (reference sequence). The CDR3 region is CASSLEGDGYTF. As DNA, the CDR3 is TGTGCCAGCAGCTTAGAGGGGGACGGCTACACCTTC.

CDR3 DNA: TGTGCCAGCAGCCTCGGGACGGTAGTTCGCAATGAGCAGTTCTTC. It yields the protein CASSLGTVVRNEQFF. The rearrangement links TRBV7-6 to TRBJ2-1, with D perhaps being TRBD1 or TRBD2 (5 bases each). CDR3 length: 15 amino acids. Germline-derived CDR1 and CDR2 are SGHVS and FNYEAQ. V was cut by 5 bases and J by 6 bases, with 17 bases left in between.

The V call is TRBV20-1, the J call TRBJ1-5, with no clear D. There are 15 residues in the CDR3. Germline V gene lookup returns CDR1 DFQATT and CDR2 SNEGSKA (reference sequence). V lost 2 bases, J lost 0 bases, and 11 bases lay in between. The CDR3 bases are TGCAGTGCTAGAATGCCGGAAGATAGCAATCAGCCCCAGCATTTT. It yields the protein CSARMPEDSNQPQHF.

The chain has TRBV6-1 and TRBJ2-5; 15 bases are shared with TRBD2. The J segment lost 4 bases and the V segment lost 6 bases, leaving 6 bases of the junction unmatched. The CDR3 sequence is 16 residues long. Germline loops: CDR1 MNHNS, CDR2 SASEGT. This CDR3 reads CASSRTSGGAGETQYF. CDR3 in DNA: TGTGCCAGCAGCCGGACTAGCGGGGGGGCCGGAGAGACCCAGTACTTC.

The chain joins TRBV2 to TRBJ2-3, with D tentatively TRBD1 (5 bases). Trimming pared 9 bases from V and 4 bases from J, leaving 11 bases between. Germline V gene data show CDR1 as SNHLY and CDR2 as FYNNEI. CDR3 length equals 12 residues. The CDR3 coding sequence is TGTGCCAGTCTAGGGGCCTCAGATACGCAGTATTTT. Amino acids: CASLGASDTQYF. Combining the CDR3 with reference TRBV2 and TRBJ2-3 gives the whole variable domain EPEVTQTPSHQVTQMGQEVILRCVPISNHLYFYWYRQILGQKVEFLVSFYNNEISEKSEIFDDQFSVERPDGSNFTLKIRSTKLEDSAMYFCASLGASDTQYFGPGTRLTVL.

In this sample, this clonotype turned up many times. The J gene is TRBJ2-6, the V gene TRBV30, with D possibly being TRBD1 (6 bases). The V and J ends lost 2 bases and 0 bases respectively, with 8 bases between them. The CDR3 is made up of 15 amino acids. Germline CDR1 is GTSNPN and CDR2 is SVGIG (reference sequence). CDR3 loop: CAWSTGISGANVLTF. Written as DNA, the CDR3 is TGTGCCTGGAGTACAGGGATCTCTGGGGCCAACGTCCTGACTTTC.

V gene TRBV9 combines with J gene TRBJ1-4; TRBD1 agrees at 8 bases. Losses at the gene ends were 1 base for V and 8 bases for J; bases not matched to a gene: 7. Germline-derived CDR1 and CDR2 are SGDLS and YYNGEE. This CDR3 spans 15 amino acids. CDR3 sequence reads: CASSVSSGGKEKLFF. Written as DNA, the CDR3 is TGTGCCAGCAGCGTATCTTCAGGGGGCAAGGAAAAACTGTTTTTT.

V usage is TRBV14 and J usage is TRBJ1-1; maybe TRBD1 (6 bases). CDR1 and CDR2 from the germline V gene are SGHDN and FVKESK. The CDR3 has 17 residues. The V end lost 0 bases, the J end lost 2 bases, and 16 bases lay between the germline ends. Here the CDR3 DNA reads TGTGCCAGCAGCCAAGATCAGGGGACAAACGTCAACACTGAAGCTTTCTTT. Its translation: CASSQDQGTNVNTEAFF.

This clonotype has more than one count but fewer than ten. The J gene is TRBJ2-1, the V gene TRBV27; TRBD2 aligns across 9 bases. The germline V gene has CDR1 MNHEY and CDR2 SMNVEV (reference sequence). This CDR3 spans 15 amino acids. Trimming removed 3 bases from V and 6 bases from J; junction bases left unmatched: 6. CDR3 nucleotides: TGTGCCAGCAGTTTGGTTAGCGGGAGCCTCAATGAGCAGTTCTTC. Its protein is CASSLVSGSLNEQFF.

This clonotype was found a few times. The chain is built from TRBV7-9 and TRBJ2-2; D gene ambiguous. The germline V gene has CDR1 SEHNR and CDR2 FQNEAQ (reference sequence). The CDR3 is made up of 13 amino acids. V was shortened by 8 bases and J by 2 bases, with 9 bases between the two germline ends. CDR3 region: CASPSPNTGELFF. For the CDR3, the DNA is TGTGCCAGCCCGTCCCCCAACACCGGGGAGCTGTTTTTT.

The rearrangement links TRBV4-1 to TRBJ2-1, with TRBD2 matching over 7 bases. Germline CDR1 is MGHRA and CDR2 is YSYEKL. This CDR3 region has 16 residues. The V and J ends lost 1 base and 6 bases, in that order; junction bases with no gene match: 9. CDR3 DNA: TGCGCCAGCAGCCAAGGATGGGCGGGAGTAATCAATGAGCAGTTCTTC. It specifies CASSQGWAGVINEQFF.

This clonotype was seen only a few times. CDR3 in DNA: TGCGCCAGCAGCCAGGGGGGGACCGCAGAAGGGTCGGCTTTCTTT. Residues: CASSQGGTAEGSAFF. The chain joins TRBV4-1 to TRBJ1-1; tentatively, D is TRBD1 (5 bases). The germline gives CDR1 MGHRA, CDR2 YSYEKL. With 3 bases removed from V and 11 bases from J, the gap between germline ends came to 22 bases. This CDR3 region has 15 residues.

Many counts were recorded for this clonotype. J is TRBJ2-1 and V is TRBV27; maybe TRBD2 (6 bases). The germline gives CDR1 MNHEY, CDR2 SMNVEV (reference sequence). V was trimmed by 7 bases and J by 12 bases, leaving 19 bases between them. The CDR3 is 13 amino acids. The CDR3 coding sequence is TGTGCCAGCAAAAGTCTCGGGATCGGGGGGCAGTTCTTC. This codes for CASKSLGIGGQFF.

The rearrangement joins TRBV12-5 to TRBJ2-7; D is unresolved. CDR3 length: 12 amino acids. Looked up from germline, CDR1 is LGHNT and CDR2 is FRNRAP. V was cut by 0 bases and J by 7 bases, with 7 bases left in between. The CDR3 DNA is TGTGCTAGTGGTTTGGTAATGGGGGAGCAGTACTTC. Translation: CASGLVMGEQYF.

The J gene is TRBJ1-2, the V gene TRBV7-9; tentative D call: TRBD1 (6 bases). V lost 11 bases, J lost 8 bases, and 15 bases lay in between. The CDR3 sequence is 11 residues long. CDR1 is SEHNR, CDR2 FQNEAQ, per germline (reference sequence). The CDR3 loop is CAGVQGPGYTF. As DNA, the CDR3 is TGTGCCGGAGTACAGGGACCCGGCTACACCTTC.

V is TRBV11-2 and J is TRBJ2-3, with a possible D match to TRBD1 (5 bases). The CDR3 totals 14 residues. V gave up 5 bases and J gave up 1 base, with 10 bases separating them. Germline-derived CDR1 and CDR2 are SGHAT and FQNNGV. The CDR3 loop is CASSPEGGTDTQYF. CDR3 coding DNA: TGTGCCAGCAGCCCCGAAGGGGGCACAGATACGCAGTATTTT.

The V and J genes are TRBV6-5 and TRBJ2-2; D not certain. Germline lookup yields CDR1 MNHEY and CDR2 SVGAGI. Trimming shortened V by 4 bases and J by 1 base, and 7 bases separated the two germline ends. The CDR3 sequence is 14 residues long. The CDR3 sequence is CASSSEWNTGELFF. CDR3 bases: TGTGCCAGCAGTTCAGAATGGAACACCGGGGAGCTGTTTTTT.

V gene TRBV12-3 or TRBV12-4 combines with J gene TRBJ1-2; possible D gene TRBD1, 6 bases. The CDR3 covers 11 residues. The V end was cut by 7 bases, the J end by 8 bases, with 11 bases between. CDR3 sequence reads: CASILGGGYTF. The DNA for the CDR3 is TGTGCCAGCATCCTGGGGGGCGGCTACACCTTC.

The V and J genes are TRBV4-1 and TRBJ1-2; 9 bases align to TRBD1. Trimming took 0 bases from V and 2 from J; bases not matched to a gene: 4. The CDR3 loop spans 16 amino acids. The germline V gene encodes CDR1 MGHRA and CDR2 YSYEKL. The DNA of the CDR3 is TGCGCCAGCAGCCAAGATGGACAGGGGTGGAACTATGGCTACACCTTC. As protein: CASSQDGQGWNYGYTF.

The chain is built from TRBV4-2 and TRBJ2-2; perhaps D is TRBD1 or TRBD2 (5 bases each). CDR1 is LGHNA and CDR2 is YNFKEQ in the germline V gene. The CDR3 sequence is 15 residues long. V dropped 3 bases and J dropped 3 bases, with 11 bases sitting between them. The CDR3 DNA follows: TGTGCCAGCAGCCACCCGGGGCTTTACACCGGGGAGCTGTTTTTT. Its translation: CASSHPGLYTGELFF.

This clonotype has ten or more counts. The chain combines TRBV4-1 with TRBJ1-1; D possibly corresponds to TRBD1 (6 bases). CDR3 length: 15 amino acids. Germline V gives CDR1 MGHRA, CDR2 YSYEKL. V lost 2 bases, J lost 5 bases, and 15 bases lay in between. The CDR3 is CASSQIPEGGTEAFF. CDR3 DNA sequence: TGCGCCAGCAGCCAAATCCCTGAGGGGGGGACTGAAGCTTTCTTT.

The chain has TRBV24-1 and TRBJ2-5; 7 bases are shared with TRBD1. Germline V gene data show CDR1 as KGHDR and CDR2 as SFDVKD. V was clipped by 7 bases and J by 3 bases; unmatched bases: 4. The CDR3 covers 13 residues. This CDR3 reads CATRKTGEETQYF. The CDR3 DNA follows: TGTGCCACCAGGAAAACAGGGGAAGAGACCCAGTACTTC.

The chain links TRBV7-6 to TRBJ2-5; D possibly corresponds to TRBD1 (6 bases). Germline V gives CDR1 SGHVS, CDR2 FNYEAQ. The CDR3 is 15 amino acids. The V end was cut by 1 base, the J end by 2 bases, with 11 bases between. The CDR3 DNA follows: TGTGCCAGCAGCTTAGTAGACAGGAGACAAGAGACCCAGTACTTC. Its protein product is CASSLVDRRQETQYF.

This clonotype showed up just a few times. V gene TRBV18 combines with J gene TRBJ2-1; D is undetermined. V dropped 3 bases and J dropped 8 bases, with 14 bases sitting between them. Germline V gene lookup returns CDR1 KGHSH and CDR2 LQKENI. This CDR3 has 14 residues. In DNA form, the CDR3 reads TGTGCCAGCTCACCGGCCGAGGATGAGGATGAGCAGTTCTTC. Amino acids: CASSPAEDEDEQFF.